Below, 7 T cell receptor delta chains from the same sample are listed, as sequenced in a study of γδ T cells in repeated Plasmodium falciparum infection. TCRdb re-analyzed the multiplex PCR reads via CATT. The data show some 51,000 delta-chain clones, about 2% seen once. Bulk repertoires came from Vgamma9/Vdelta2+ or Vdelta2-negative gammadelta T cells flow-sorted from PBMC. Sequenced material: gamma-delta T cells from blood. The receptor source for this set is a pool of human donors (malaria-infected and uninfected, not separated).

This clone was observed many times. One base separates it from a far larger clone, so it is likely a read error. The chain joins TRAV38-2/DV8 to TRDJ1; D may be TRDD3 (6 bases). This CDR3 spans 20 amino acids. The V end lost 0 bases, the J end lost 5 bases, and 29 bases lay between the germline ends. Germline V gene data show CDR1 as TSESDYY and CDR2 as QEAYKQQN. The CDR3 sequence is CAYRSGTALRVGDRRDKLIF. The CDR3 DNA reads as TGTGCTTATAGGAGCGGCACTGCTCTCCGAGTCGGGGATCGCAGGGATAAACTCATCTTT.

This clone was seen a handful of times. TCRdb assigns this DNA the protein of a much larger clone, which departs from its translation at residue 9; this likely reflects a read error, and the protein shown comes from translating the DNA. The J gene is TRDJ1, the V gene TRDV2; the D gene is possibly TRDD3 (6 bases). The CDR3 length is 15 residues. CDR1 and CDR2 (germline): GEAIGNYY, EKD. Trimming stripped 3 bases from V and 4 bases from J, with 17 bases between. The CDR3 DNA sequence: TGTGCCTGTGACGCAGTAGGGGATCAGGGCGATAAACTCATCTTT. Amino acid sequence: CACDAVGDQGDKLIF.

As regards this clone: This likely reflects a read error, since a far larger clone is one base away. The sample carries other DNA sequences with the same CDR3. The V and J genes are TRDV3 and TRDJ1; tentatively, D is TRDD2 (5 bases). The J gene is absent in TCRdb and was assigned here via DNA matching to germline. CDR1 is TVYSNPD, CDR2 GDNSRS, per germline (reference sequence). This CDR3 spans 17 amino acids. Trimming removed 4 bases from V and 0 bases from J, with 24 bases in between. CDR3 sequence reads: CASTSSRLHTHTDKLIF. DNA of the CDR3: TGTGCCTCTACTTCTTCCCGGCTACACACCCACACCGATAAACTCATCTTT.

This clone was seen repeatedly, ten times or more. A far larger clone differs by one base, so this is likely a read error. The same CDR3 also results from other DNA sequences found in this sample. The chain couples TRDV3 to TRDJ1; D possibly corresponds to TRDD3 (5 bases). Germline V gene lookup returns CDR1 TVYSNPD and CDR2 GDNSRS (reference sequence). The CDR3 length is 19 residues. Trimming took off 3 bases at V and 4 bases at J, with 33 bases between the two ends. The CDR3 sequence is CAFPKSTYIRPRRYDKLIF. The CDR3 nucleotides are TGTGCCTTCCCAAAATCGACGTACATACGGCCCCGGAGATACGATAAACTCATCTTT.

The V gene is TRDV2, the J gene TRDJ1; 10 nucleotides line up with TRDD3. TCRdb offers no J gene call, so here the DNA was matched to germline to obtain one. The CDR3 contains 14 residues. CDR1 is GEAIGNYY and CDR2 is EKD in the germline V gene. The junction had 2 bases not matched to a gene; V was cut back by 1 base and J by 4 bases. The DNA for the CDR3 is TGTGCCTGTGACACTGGGGGATACAACGATAAACTCATCTTT. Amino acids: CACDTGGYNDKLIF.

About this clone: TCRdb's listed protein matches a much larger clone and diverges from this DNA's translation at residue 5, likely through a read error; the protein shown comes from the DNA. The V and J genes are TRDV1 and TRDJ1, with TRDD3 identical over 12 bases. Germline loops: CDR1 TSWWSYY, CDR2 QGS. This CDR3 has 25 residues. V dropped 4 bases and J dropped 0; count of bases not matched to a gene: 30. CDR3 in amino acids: CALGGLALSNWGIQRQRRYTDKLIF. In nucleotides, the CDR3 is TGTGCTCTTGGGGGACTAGCCCTCTCCAACTGGGGGATACAAAGGCAGAGGAGGTACACCGATAAACTCATCTTT.

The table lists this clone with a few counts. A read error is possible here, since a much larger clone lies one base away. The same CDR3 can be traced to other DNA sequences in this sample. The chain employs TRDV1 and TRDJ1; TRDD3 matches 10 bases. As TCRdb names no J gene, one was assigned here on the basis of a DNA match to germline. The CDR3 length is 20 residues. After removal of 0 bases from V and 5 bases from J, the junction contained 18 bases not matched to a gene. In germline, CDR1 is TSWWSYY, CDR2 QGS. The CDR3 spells CALGELLVFWGILMTDKLIF. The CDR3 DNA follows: TGTGCTCTTGGGGAACTTTTAGTTTTCTGGGGGATATTGATGACTGATAAACTCATCTTT.